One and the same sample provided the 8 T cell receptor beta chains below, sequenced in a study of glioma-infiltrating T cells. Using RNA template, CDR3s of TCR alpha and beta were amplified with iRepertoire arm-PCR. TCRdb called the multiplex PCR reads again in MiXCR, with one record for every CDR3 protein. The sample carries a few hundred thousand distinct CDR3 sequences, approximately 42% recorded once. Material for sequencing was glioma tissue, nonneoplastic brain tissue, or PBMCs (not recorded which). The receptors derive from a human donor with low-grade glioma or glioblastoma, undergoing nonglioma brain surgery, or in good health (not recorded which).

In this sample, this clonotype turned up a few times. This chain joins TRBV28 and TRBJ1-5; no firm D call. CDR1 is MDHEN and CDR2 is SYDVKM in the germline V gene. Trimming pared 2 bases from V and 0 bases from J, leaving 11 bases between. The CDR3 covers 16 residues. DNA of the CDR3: TGTGCCAGCAGTTTACCCTGGATGGATAGCAATCAGCCCCAGCATTTT. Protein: CASSLPWMDSNQPQHF.

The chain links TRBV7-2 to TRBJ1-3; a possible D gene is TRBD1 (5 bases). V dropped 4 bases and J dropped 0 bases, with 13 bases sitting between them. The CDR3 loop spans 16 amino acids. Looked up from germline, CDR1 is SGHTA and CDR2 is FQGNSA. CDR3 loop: CASSCNPGTSGNTIYF. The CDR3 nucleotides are TGTGCCAGCAGCTGCAATCCGGGGACCTCTGGAAACACCATATATTTT. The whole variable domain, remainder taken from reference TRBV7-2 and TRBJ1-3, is GAGVSQSPSNKVTEKGKDVELRCDPISGHTALYWYRQSLGQGLEFLIYFQGNSAPDKSGLPSDRFSAERTGGSVSTLTIQRTQQEDSAVYLCASSCNPGTSGNTIYFGEGSWLTVV.

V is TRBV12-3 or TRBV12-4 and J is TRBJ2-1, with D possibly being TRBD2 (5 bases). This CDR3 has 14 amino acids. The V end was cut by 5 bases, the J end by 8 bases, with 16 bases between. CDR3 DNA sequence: TGTGCCAGCAGTCCGACCTCACTAGACGATGAGCAGTTCTTC. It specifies CASSPTSLDDEQFF.

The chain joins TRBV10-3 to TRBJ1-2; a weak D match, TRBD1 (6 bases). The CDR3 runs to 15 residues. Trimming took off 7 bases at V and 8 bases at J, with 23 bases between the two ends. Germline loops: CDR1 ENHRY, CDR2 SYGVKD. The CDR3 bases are TGTGCCATCACCCCGGACAGCTCCAGGGGCTACGGCTACACCTTC. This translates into CAITPDSSRGYGYTF.

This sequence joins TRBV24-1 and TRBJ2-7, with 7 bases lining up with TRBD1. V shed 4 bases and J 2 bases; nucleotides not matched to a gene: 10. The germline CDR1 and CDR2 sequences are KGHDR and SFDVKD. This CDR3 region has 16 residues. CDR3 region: CATSDPDKDRTYEQYF. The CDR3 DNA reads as TGTGCCACCAGTGACCCCGATAAGGACAGGACCTACGAGCAGTACTTC.

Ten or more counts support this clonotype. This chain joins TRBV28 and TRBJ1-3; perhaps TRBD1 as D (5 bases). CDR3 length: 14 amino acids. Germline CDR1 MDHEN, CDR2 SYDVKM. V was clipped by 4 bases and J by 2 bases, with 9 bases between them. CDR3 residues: CASSSGGTGNTIYF. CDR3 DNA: TGTGCCAGCAGTTCTGGGGGGACTGGAAACACCATATATTTT.

The CDR3 is CASSHYLGGPHSGNTIYF. The CDR3 region has the DNA TGCGCCAGCAGCCATTATCTAGGAGGCCCCCACTCTGGAAACACCATATATTTT. The rearrangement joins TRBV4-1 to TRBJ1-3; D remains ambiguous. CDR1 is MGHRA, CDR2 YSYEKL, per germline. With 3 bases removed from V and 0 bases from J, the gap between germline ends came to 18 bases. CDR3 length: 18 residues.

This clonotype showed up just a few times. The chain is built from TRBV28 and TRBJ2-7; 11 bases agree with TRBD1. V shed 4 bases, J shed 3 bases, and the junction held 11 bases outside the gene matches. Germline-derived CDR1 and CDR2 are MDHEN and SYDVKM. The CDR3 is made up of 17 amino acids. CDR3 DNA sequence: TGTGCCAGCAGTTATCTCCCTGGACAGGGGGCTTTCTACGAGCAGTACTTC. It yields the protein CASSYLPGQGAFYEQYF.